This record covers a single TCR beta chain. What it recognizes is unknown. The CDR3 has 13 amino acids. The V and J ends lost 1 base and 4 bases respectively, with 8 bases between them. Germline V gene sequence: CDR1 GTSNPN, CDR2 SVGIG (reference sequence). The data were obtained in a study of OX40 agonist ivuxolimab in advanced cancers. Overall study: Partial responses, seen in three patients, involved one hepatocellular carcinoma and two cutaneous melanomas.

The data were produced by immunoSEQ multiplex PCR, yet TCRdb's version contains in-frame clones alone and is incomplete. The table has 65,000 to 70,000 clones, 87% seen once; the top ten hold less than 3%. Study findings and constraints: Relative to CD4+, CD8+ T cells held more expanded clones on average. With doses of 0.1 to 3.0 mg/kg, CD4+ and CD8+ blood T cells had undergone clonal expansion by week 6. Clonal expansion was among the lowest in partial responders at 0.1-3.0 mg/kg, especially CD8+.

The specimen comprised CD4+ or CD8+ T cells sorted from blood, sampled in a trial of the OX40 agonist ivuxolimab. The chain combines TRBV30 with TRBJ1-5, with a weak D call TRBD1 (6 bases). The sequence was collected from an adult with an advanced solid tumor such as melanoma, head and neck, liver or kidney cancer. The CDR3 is CAWSEGGNQPQHF. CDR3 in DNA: TGTGCCTGGAGTGAAGGGGGGAATCAGCCCCAGCATTTT.